The sample holds many counts of the clone carrying this T cell receptor (beta chain). What it binds is not known. These data are taken from a study of regulatory T cells in long-lasting Graves disease. Time point in this sample: newly diagnosed GD, antithyroid drugs for less than 3 months. Extracted RNA from PBMCs served as the source of the TCR library. Germline values: CDR1 MNHEY, CDR2 SVGEGT. The CDR3 totals 17 residues. The J segment lost 3 bases and the V segment lost 6 bases, leaving 17 bases of the junction unmatched. To make TCR beta libraries, researchers used iRepertoire HTBI primers and Arm-PCR of CDR3 regions. TCRdb processed the multiplex PCR reads anew with MiXCR; each CDR3 protein has one entry. The repertoire has about 520,000 distinct CDR3 sequences, about 11% of them found once; the top ten carry roughly 8.2%. Broader study findings: The persistent group shared around 3,000 public clonotypes, more than the approximately 930 shared by new patients.

These data are also associated with another study on T cells in Graves' hyperthyroidism and ophthalmopathy. That work contributes: Ophthalmopathy and stable hyperthyroidism were separated by a 13 V-J model.

Specimen: peripheral blood mononuclear cells (PBMCs), collected at new diagnosis, from a patient treated with antithyroid drugs. The J gene is TRBJ2-7, the V gene TRBV6-2 or TRBV6-3; 7 nucleotides line up with TRBD2. The sequence was obtained from a woman aged 25-40 years with Graves disease. The CDR3 DNA reads as TGTGCCAGCAGCCACCGGGCGGGAGAGGTTATCGGCTACGAGCAGTACTTC. Protein product: CASSHRAGEVIGYEQYF.